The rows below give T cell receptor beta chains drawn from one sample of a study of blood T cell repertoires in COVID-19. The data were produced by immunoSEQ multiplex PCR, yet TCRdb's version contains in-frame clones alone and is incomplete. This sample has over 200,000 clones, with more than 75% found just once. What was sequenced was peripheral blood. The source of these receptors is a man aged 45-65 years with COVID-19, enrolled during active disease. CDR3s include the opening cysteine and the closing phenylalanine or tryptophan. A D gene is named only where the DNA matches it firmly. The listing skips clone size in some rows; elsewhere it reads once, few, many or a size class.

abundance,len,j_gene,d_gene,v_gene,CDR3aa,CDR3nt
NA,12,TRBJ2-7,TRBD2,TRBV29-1,CSVGGNSYEQYF,TGCAGCGTGGGAGGGAACTCCTACGAGCAGTACTTC
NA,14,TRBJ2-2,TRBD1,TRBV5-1,CASSVDRVAGELFF,TGCGCCAGCAGCGTAGACAGGGTCGCCGGGGAGCTGTTTTTT
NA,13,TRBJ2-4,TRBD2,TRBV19,CASSIGGGNIQYF,TGTGCCAGTAGTATAGGCGGGGGAAACATTCAGTACTTC
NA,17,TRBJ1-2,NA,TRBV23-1,CASSPSDVPPEYYGYTF,TGCGCCAGCAGTCCCTCCGATGTCCCCCCTGAGTACTATGGCTACACCTTC
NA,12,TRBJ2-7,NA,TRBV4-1,CASSPTGYEQYF,TGCGCCAGCAGCCCCACGGGCTACGAGCAGTACTTC
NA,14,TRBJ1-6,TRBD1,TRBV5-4,CASSLDRGNSPLHF,TGTGCCAGCAGCCTCGACAGGGGAAATTCACCCCTCCACTTT
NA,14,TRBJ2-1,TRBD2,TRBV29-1,CSVARTSGYNEQFF,TGCAGCGTGGCAAGGACTAGCGGCTACAATGAGCAGTTCTTC
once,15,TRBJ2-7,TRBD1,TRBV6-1,CASSERQGASYEQYF,TGTGCCAGCAGTGAAAGACAGGGGGCTTCTTACGAGCAGTACTTC
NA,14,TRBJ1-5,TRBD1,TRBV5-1,CASSRGQGDQPQHF,TGCGCCAGCAGCCGGGGACAGGGAGATCAGCCCCAGCATTTT
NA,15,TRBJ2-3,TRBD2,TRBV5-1,CASLAGVISTDTQYF,TGCGCCAGCCTAGCGGGAGTGATTAGCACAGATACGCAGTATTTT
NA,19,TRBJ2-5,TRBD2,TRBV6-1,CASSEAQARGGLAEETQYF,TGTGCCAGCAGTGAAGCGCAAGCTCGCGGGGGACTAGCGGAAGAGACCCAGTACTTC
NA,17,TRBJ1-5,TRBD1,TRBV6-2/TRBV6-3,CASSHDRGDVWNQPQHF,TGTGCCAGCAGTCACGACAGGGGCGACGTGTGGAATCAGCCCCAGCATTTT
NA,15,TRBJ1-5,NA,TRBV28,CASSPLAGSNQPQHF,TGTGCCAGCAGCCCCCTCGCGGGCTCGAATCAGCCCCAGCATTTT
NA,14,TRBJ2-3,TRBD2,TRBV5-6,CASRGSGSSDTQYF,TGTGCCAGCAGAGGTAGCGGGAGTTCAGATACGCAGTATTTT
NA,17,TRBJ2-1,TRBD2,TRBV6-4,CASSGRVGTTLMDEQFF,TGTGCCAGCAGTGGTAGGGTAGGGACTACCCTCATGGATGAGCAGTTCTTC
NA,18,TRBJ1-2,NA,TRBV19,CASSLMTPSRVPGYGYTF,TGTGCCAGTAGTTTAATGACCCCATCCCGGGTACCGGGCTATGGCTACACCTTC
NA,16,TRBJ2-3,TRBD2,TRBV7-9,CASSFGLAGGTDTQYF,TGTGCCAGCAGCTTTGGACTAGCGGGGGGCACAGATACGCAGTATTTT
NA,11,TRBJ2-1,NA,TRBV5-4,CASSLNYEQFF,TGTGCCAGCAGCTTGAACTATGAGCAGTTCTTC
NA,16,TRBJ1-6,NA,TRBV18,CASSPPSAGQSSPLHF,TGTGCCAGCTCACCCCCCTCTGCAGGGCAGAGTTCACCCCTCCACTTT
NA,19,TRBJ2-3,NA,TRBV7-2,CASSLQGRASAISTDTQYF,TGTGCCAGCAGCTTGCAGGGTAGGGCTAGCGCGATTAGCACAGATACGCAGTATTTT
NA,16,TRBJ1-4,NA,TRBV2,CASSEWGSEPNEKLFF,TGTGCCAGCAGTGAATGGGGCAGCGAACCCAATGAAAAACTGTTTTTT
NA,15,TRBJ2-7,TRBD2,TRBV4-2,CASSQERRESPEQYF,TGTGCCAGCAGCCAAGAACGGCGGGAGTCCCCCGAGCAGTACTTC
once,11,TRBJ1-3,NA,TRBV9,CASSVDGPIYF,TGTGCCAGCAGCGTAGATGGCCCCATATATTTT
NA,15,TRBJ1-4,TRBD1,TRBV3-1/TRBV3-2,CASSPVGRGNEKLFF,TGTGCCAGCAGCCCGGTAGGCAGGGGGAATGAAAAACTGTTTTTT
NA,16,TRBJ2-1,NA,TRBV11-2,CASTLGAGGSGNEQFF,TGTGCCAGCACCCTAGGCGCGGGCGGATCGGGCAATGAGCAGTTCTTC
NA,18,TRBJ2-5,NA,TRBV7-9,CASSLGFGLEEVQETQYF,TGTGCCAGCAGCTTAGGTTTTGGACTGGAGGAAGTACAAGAGACCCAGTACTTC
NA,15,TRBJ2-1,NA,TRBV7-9,CASTNRISPWNEQFF,TGTGCCAGCACAAACAGGATTTCGCCGTGGAATGAGCAGTTCTTC
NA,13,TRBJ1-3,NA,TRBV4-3,CASSQVFGNTIYF,TGCGCCAGCAGCCAAGTCTTTGGAAACACCATATATTTT
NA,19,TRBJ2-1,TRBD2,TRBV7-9,CASSFGRGGKIYNYNEQFF,TGTGCCAGCAGCTTCGGGCGGGGGGGCAAAATCTACAATTACAATGAGCAGTTCTTC
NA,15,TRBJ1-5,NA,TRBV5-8,CASSLGQIPNQPQHF,TGTGCCAGCAGCTTGGGACAGATCCCCAATCAGCCCCAGCATTTT
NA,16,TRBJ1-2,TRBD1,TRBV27,CASSPTRTGGNYGYTF,TGTGCCAGCAGCCCAACCCGGACAGGGGGTAACTATGGCTACACCTTC
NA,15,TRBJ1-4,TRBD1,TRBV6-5,CASRIQGAANEKLFF,TGTGCCAGCAGGATTCAGGGGGCAGCTAATGAAAAACTGTTTTTT
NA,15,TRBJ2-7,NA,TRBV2,CASSGSVNSLYEQYF,TGTGCCAGCAGTGGTAGCGTGAATTCTCTCTACGAGCAGTACTTC
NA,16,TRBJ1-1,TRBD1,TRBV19,CASRVQRRGLNTEAFF,TGTGCCAGTAGGGTACAGCGTAGGGGGCTTAACACTGAAGCTTTCTTT
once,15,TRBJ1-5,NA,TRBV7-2,CASSLVRGANQPQHF,TGTGCCAGCAGCTTAGTCAGGGGCGCCAATCAGCCCCAGCATTTT
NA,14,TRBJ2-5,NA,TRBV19,CASSIWGGPETQYF,TGTGCCAGTAGTATTTGGGGGGGCCCAGAGACCCAGTACTTC